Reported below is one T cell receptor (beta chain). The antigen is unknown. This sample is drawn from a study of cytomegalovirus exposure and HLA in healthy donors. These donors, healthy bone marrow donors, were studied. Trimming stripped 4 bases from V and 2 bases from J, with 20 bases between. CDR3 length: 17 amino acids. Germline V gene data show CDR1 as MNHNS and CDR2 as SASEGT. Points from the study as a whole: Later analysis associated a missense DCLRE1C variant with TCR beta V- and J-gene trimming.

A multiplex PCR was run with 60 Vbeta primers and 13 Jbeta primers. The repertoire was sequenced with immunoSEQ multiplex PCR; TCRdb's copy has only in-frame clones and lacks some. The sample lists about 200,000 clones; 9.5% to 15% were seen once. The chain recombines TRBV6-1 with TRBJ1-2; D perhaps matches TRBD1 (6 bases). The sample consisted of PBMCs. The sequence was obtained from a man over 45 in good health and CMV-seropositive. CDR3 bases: TGTGCCAGCAGTGTCTCCCCTCATGGACAGAGCAACTATGGCTACACCTTC. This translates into CASSVSPHGQSNYGYTF.